The clone carrying this T cell receptor beta chain has at least ten counts. The antigen remains unidentified. Each CDR3 protein is one row after TCRdb ran MiXCR on the multiplex PCR reads. Here the sample spans about 35,000 distinct CDR3 sequences, 36% being singletons. CDR3 length equals 13 residues. CDR1 is SGHDT, CDR2 YYEEEE, per germline. V gave up 3 bases and J gave up 0 bases, with 5 bases separating them. This sample stems from a study of breast tumors, draining lymph nodes, adjacent tissues. Study-wide points: The data were judged consistent with most tumor T cells coming from lymph node and expanding in tumor.

The sequenced sample consisted of breast tumor tissue. The chain carries TRBV5-6 and TRBJ2-3; D not resolved. This clonotype was sampled from a female donor with breast cancer. Some clones in this sample may be carry-over from other donors' samples. CDR3 residues: CASSSVSTDTQYF. The DNA of the CDR3 is TGTGCCAGCAGCTCGGTTAGCACAGATACGCAGTATTTT.